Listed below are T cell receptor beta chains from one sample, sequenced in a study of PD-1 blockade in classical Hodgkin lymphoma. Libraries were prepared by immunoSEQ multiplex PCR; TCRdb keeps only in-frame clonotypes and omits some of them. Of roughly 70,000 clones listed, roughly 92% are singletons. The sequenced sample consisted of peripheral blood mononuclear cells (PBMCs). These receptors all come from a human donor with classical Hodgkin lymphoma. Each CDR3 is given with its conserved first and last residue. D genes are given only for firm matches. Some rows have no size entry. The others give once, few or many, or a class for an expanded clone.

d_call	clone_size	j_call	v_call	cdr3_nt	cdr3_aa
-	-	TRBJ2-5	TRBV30	TGTGCCTGGAGCGGGACGGAGACCCAGTACTTC	CAWSGTETQYF
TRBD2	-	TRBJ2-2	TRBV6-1	TGTGCCAGCAGTGAAGCGCCGAGCGGGAGGTCCGGGGAGCTGTTTTTT	CASSEAPSGRSGELFF
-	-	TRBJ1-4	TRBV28	TGTGCCAGCAGTTTAGGGGGGTCCCGGGAAAAACTGTTTTTT	CASSLGGSREKLFF
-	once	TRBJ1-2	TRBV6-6	TGTGCCAGCAGTTATGAGGAGGCTGGCTACACCTTC	CASSYEEAGYTF
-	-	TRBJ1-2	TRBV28	TGTGCCAGCAGTAGGAAGGGGGAGAGCTATGGCTACACCTTC	CASSRKGESYGYTF
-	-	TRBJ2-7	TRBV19	TGTGCCAGTAGTTTCTCGACGGAAGCCTACGAGCAGTACTTC	CASSFSTEAYEQYF
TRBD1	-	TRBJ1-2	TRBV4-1	TGCGCCAGCAGCCACTTGACAGGGGGCGCAAGCTATGGCTACACCTTC	CASSHLTGGASYGYTF
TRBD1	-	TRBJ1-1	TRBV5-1	TGCGCCAGCAGCGAACAGGGGGCGAACACTGAAGCTTTCTTT	CASSEQGANTEAFF
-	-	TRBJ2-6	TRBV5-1	TGCGCCAGCAGCTTGGGCGGGGGCTCCGGGGCCAACGTCCTGACTTTC	CASSLGGGSGANVLTF
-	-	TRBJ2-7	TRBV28	TGTGCCAGCATCCGCCCCCCCTACGAGCAGTACTTC	CASIRPPYEQYF
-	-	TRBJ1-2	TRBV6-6	TGTGCCAGCAGTTACCGAACAAGGGATTATGGCTACACCTTC	CASSYRTRDYGYTF
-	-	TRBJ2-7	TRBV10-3	TGTGCCATCAGCGGGGCATCCTACGAGCAGTACTTC	CAISGASYEQYF
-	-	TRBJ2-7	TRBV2	TGTGCCAGCAGCGCAGTGAGATTGCGGGATCCCTACGAGCAGTACTTC	CASSAVRLRDPYEQYF
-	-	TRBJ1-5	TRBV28	TGTGCCAGCAGCAAAGCCTTGAGAAATCAGCCCCAGCATTTT	CASSKALRNQPQHF
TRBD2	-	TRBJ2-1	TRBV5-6	TGTGCCAGCAGCGGGGGGACTAGCCGCTCTGAGCAGTTCTTC	CASSGGTSRSEQFF
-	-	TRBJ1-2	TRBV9	TGTGCCAGCAGCGACAGGGATCTCCGTGGCTACACCTTC	CASSDRDLRGYTF
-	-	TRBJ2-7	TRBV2	TGTGCCAGCACCAGGGTAGACAGGCGAAACTACGAGCAGTACTTC	CASTRVDRRNYEQYF
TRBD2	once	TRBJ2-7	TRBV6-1	TGTGCCAGCAGAAACCCGGGACTAGCGGGTTTGGAGCAGTACTTC	CASRNPGLAGLEQYF
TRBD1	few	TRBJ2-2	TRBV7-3	TGTGCCAGCAGCTTGACAGGGACGAACACCGGGGAGCTGTTTTTT	CASSLTGTNTGELFF
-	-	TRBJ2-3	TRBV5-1	TGCGCCAGCAGCTTGAGCACAGATACGCAGTATTTT	CASSLSTDTQYF
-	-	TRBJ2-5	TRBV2	TGTGCCAGCAGTCTAGGGGAACGCCCCCAAGAGACCCAGTACTTC	CASSLGERPQETQYF
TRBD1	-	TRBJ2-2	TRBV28	TGTGCCAGCAGTTTGGGGGACACAGGGGGCACCGGGGAGCTGTTTTTT	CASSLGDTGGTGELFF
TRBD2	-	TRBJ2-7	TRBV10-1	TGCGCCAGCAGTGAATTTAGCGGGAGGACCCACGAGCAGTACTTC	CASSEFSGRTHEQYF
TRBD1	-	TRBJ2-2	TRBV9	TGTGCCAGCCCCCCTCCAAGTGGGACAGAGAACACCGGGGAGCTGTTTTTT	CASPPPSGTENTGELFF
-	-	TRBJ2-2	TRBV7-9	TGTGCCAGCAGCTCTCGTGTGGCTGTGAACACCGGGGAGCTGTTTTTT	CASSSRVAVNTGELFF
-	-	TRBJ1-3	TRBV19	TGTGCCAGTAAAGGACAGCGAAACACCATATATTTT	CASKGQRNTIYF
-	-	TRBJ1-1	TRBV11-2	TGTGCCAGCAGCTTAGGGGGGGCTGGGAGCACTGAAGCTTTCTTT	CASSLGGAGSTEAFF
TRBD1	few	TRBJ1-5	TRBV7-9	TGTGCCAGCTCAGGACAGGGGGCAAGCAATCAGCCCCAGCATTTT	CASSGQGASNQPQHF
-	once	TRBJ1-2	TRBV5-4	TGTGCCAGCAGCTTGTTAGGGGAGGGCTATGGCTACACCTTC	CASSLLGEGYGYTF
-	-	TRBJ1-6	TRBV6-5	TGTGCCAGCAGTACGGGACTGCCAAATTCACCCCTCCACTTT	CASSTGLPNSPLHF
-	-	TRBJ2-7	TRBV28	TGTGCCAGCAGAACCACAGGGACCCACGAGCAGTACTTC	CASRTTGTHEQYF
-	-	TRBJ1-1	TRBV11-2	TGTGCCAGCAGCTTCAGACGTGCGACTGAAGCTTTCTTT	CASSFRRATEAFF
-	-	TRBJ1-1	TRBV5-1	TGCGCCAGCAGCGGCGGGTCCACGAACACTGAAGCTTTCTTT	CASSGGSTNTEAFF
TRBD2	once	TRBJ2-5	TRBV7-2	TGTGCCAGCAGCTTAGTGCGACTAGCGGGAGGGCCGGGGGAGACCCAGTACTTC	CASSLVRLAGGPGETQYF
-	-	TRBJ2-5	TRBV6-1	TGTGCCAGCAGTGACTCGGCGGCAGGGGCCGAGACCCAGTACTTC	CASSDSAAGAETQYF
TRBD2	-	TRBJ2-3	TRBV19	TGTGCCAGTAGTAAGGGTACTAGCGGCAACCAGAATACGCAGTATTTT	CASSKGTSGNQNTQYF
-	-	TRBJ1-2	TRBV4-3	TGCGCCAGCAGCTCAGCCCCTTTCAATTATGGCTACACCTTC	CASSSAPFNYGYTF
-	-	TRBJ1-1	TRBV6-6	TGTGCCAGCAGTTCCCCCTACACCCGGAACACTGAAGCTTTCTTT	CASSSPYTRNTEAFF
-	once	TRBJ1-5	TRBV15	TGTGCCACCAGCCTCTTGCTGGAAGGTCAGCCCCAGCATTTT	CATSLLLEGQPQHF
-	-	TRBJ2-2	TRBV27	TGTGCCAGCAGTTTATTGCCCGGGGAGCTGTTTTTT	CASSLLPGELFF
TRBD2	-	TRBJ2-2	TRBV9	TGTGCCAGCAGCGTAGAAAGCGGGAGGGCCTCCGGGGAGCTGTTTTTT	CASSVESGRASGELFF
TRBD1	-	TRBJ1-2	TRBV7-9	TGTGCCAGCAGCTTTCGTCAAAGGACAGGCTACTTTAACTATGGCTACACCTTC	CASSFRQRTGYFNYGYTF
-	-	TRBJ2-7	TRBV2	TGTGCCAGCAGCTGGACCCCCTACGAGCAGTACTTC	CASSWTPYEQYF
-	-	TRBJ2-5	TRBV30	TGTGCCTGGAGAAGCACAGGGCGCGAGACCCAGTACTTC	CAWRSTGRETQYF
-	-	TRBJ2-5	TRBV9	TGTGCCAGCAGCCCTCGTACGGCCTTCCAAGAGACCCAGTACTTC	CASSPRTAFQETQYF